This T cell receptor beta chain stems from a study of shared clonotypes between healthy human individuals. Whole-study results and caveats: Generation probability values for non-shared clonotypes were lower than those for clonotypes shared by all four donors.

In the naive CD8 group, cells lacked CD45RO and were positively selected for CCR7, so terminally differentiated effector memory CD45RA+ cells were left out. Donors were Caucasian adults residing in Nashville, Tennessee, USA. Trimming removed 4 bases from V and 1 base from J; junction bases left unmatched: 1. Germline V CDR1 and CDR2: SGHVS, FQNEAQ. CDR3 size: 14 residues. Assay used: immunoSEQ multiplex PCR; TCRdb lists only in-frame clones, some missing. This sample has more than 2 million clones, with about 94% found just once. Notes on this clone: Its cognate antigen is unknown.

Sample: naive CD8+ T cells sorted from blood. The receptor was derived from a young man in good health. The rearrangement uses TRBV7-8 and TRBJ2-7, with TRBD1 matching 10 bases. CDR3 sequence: CASSWTGGSYEQYF. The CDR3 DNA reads TGTGCCAGCAGCTGGACAGGGGGGTCCTACGAGCAGTACTTC.